The 26 T cell receptor beta chains below all came from one sample that was sequenced in a study of OX40 agonist ivuxolimab in advanced cancers. Using immunoSEQ multiplex PCR, the repertoire was profiled, and TCRdb retains in-frame clones only, with some absent. The sample holds tens of thousands of clones, 70% to 90% seen once. Specimen: CD4+ or CD8+ T cells sorted from blood, collected in a trial of the OX40 agonist ivuxolimab. The receptors were gathered from an adult with an advanced solid tumor such as melanoma, head and neck, liver or kidney cancer.

The chain carries TRBV11-2 and TRBJ1-2; a weak D match, TRBD1 (5 bases). Germline V lookup: CDR1 SGHAT, CDR2 FQNNGV. This CDR3 spans 14 amino acids. Trimming stripped 1 base from V and 4 bases from J, with 10 bases between. Here the CDR3 reads CASSLAGGTYGYTF. The DNA of the CDR3 is TGTGCCAGCAGCTTAGCTGGGGGTACCTATGGCTACACCTTC.

V and J are TRBV5-1 and TRBJ2-3; 9 nucleotides align to TRBD1. With V trimmed by 3 bases and J by 4 bases, 3 bases remained unmatched. The CDR3 extends over 14 amino acids. Germline CDR1 reads SGHRS; CDR2 reads YFSETQ. This CDR3 reads CASSSGQGSDTQYF. The CDR3 DNA is TGCGCCAGCAGCTCGGGACAGGGATCAGATACGCAGTATTTT.

The chain joins TRBV19 to TRBJ1-5; 10 bases agree with TRBD1. The germline V gene has CDR1 LNHDA and CDR2 SQIVND (reference sequence). V lost 5 bases to trimming and J lost 2 bases; unmatched junction nucleotides: 12. The CDR3 sequence is 18 residues long. The CDR3 spells CASSPATGGLYRNQPQHF. In DNA form, the CDR3 reads TGTGCCAGTAGTCCGGCGACAGGGGGCCTATACCGCAATCAGCCCCAGCATTTT. Full variable domain (missing parts from reference TRBV19 and TRBJ1-5): DGGITQSPKYLFRKEGQNVTLSCEQNLNHDAMYWYRQDPGQGLRLIYYSQIVNDFQKGDIAEGYSVSREKKESFPLTVTSAQKNPTAFYLCASSPATGGLYRNQPQHFGDGTRLSIL.

This chain joins TRBV11-3 and TRBJ2-4; either TRBD1 or TRBD2 may supply D (6 bases each). CDR1 is SGHNT, CDR2 YENEEA, per germline. V was clipped by 1 base and J by 12 bases, with 25 bases between them. The CDR3 totals 17 residues. CDR3 protein: CASSLVEWGALAGRQYF. CDR3 coding DNA: TGTGCCAGCAGCTTAGTAGAATGGGGGGCGCTGGCAGGGCGTCAGTACTTC.

J is TRBJ2-4 and V is TRBV27; 10 nucleotides line up with TRBD1. The CDR3 is made up of 18 amino acids. Germline CDR1 MNHEY, CDR2 SMNVEV (reference sequence). The junction had 10 bases not matched to a gene; V was cut back by 5 bases and J by 0 bases. CDR3 coding DNA: TGTGCCAGCAGTCCCGGGACAGGGGCCCCACTAGCCAAAAACATTCAGTACTTC. The encoded protein is CASSPGTGAPLAKNIQYF.

The gene calls are TRBV7-9 and TRBJ2-4; D may be TRBD2 (5 bases). The ends were cut back, 5 bases at V and 4 bases at J, with 21 bases in the middle. The CDR3 has 17 amino acids. CDR1 is SEHNR and CDR2 is FQNEAQ in the germline V gene (reference sequence). The CDR3 nucleotides read TGTGCCAGCAGCACTCAAGGAGGCCAGCGGAGAAAAAACATTCAGTACTTC. Protein product: CASSTQGGQRRKNIQYF.

The rearrangement uses TRBV23-1 and TRBJ2-5; D possibly uses TRBD1 or TRBD2 (5 bases each). The J call is doubtful: the DNA matches TRBJ2-7 better. TRBV23-1 is placed among ORFs of uncertain function. This CDR3 contains 15 residues. The CDR3 DNA reads TGCGCCAGCCTGAAGGGGAGACCGGACGGCTACGAGCAGTACTTC. This translates into CASLKGRPDGYEQYF.

The V gene is TRBV6-7, the J gene TRBJ1-3; D is unresolved. TRBV6-7 falls under the ORF class, with uncertain function. The CDR3 covers 16 residues. Trimming took off 4 bases at V and 0 bases at J, with 13 bases between the two ends. CDR3 residues: CASSCRRERSGNTIYF. The CDR3 region has the DNA TGTGCCAGCAGTTGCCGCCGGGAACGCTCTGGAAACACCATATATTTT.

The rearrangement joins TRBV11-2 to TRBJ1-1; TRBD1 is a possible D gene (6 bases). This CDR3 has 13 amino acids. Germline CDR1 and CDR2: SGHAT and FQNNGV. Trimming shortened V by 5 bases and J by 6 bases, and 13 bases separated the two germline ends. The CDR3: CASSATGRAEAFF. The CDR3, as DNA: TGTGCCAGCAGCGCAACAGGGCGTGCTGAAGCTTTCTTT.

The CDR3 region has the DNA TGTGCCAGTAGTTTCCTATTCCAGGGCCCCGGGGGAAGTGAAGCTTTCTTT. This sequence encodes CASSFLFQGPGGSEAFF. The chain employs TRBV19 and TRBJ1-1; perhaps TRBD1 as D (5 bases). The germline CDR1 and CDR2 sequences are LNHDA and SQIVND (reference sequence). Trimming left V 5 bases short and J 7 bases short, with 26 bases between. The CDR3 contains 17 residues.

This clone appeared a single time. This sequence joins TRBV15 and TRBJ2-2; weak D call: TRBD1 (7 bases). Germline V gene data show CDR1 as LNHNV and CDR2 as YYDKDF (reference sequence). The CDR3 extends over 16 amino acids. Trimming removed 2 bases at V and 4 bases at J, with 14 bases between. CDR3 DNA: TGTGCCACCAGCAGAAAAGCAGGGGGAGGCACCGGGGAGCTGTTTTTT. Its translation is CATSRKAGGGTGELFF.

This clone has more than one count but fewer than ten. This chain links TRBV2 with TRBJ2-7, with D unclear. Germline V gene lookup returns CDR1 SNHLY and CDR2 FYNNEI. Trimming cost V 4 bases and J 4 bases, with 8 bases left between them. This CDR3 spans 12 amino acids. CDR3 coding DNA: TGTGCCAGCAGTGTTGATAAGTACGAGCAGTACTTC. Its protein product is CASSVDKYEQYF.

The J gene is TRBJ2-7, the V gene TRBV2; 11 bases agree with TRBD1. Germline trimming cut 1 base from V and 6 bases from J; bases unmatched to any gene: 8. Germline CDR1 reads SNHLY; CDR2 reads FYNNEI. This CDR3 region has 16 residues. CDR3 loop: CASSEGSWTGGAEQYF. The CDR3 DNA follows: TGTGCCAGCAGTGAAGGTTCGTGGACAGGGGGCGCCGAGCAGTACTTC.

CDR3 protein: CASRPGGGPGTGELFF. CDR3 DNA: TGTGCCAGCAGGCCCGGCGGGGGCCCAGGGACCGGGGAGCTGTTTTTT. The chain employs TRBV11-1 and TRBJ2-2; TRBD2 might be the D (7 bases). The V gene lost 6 bases and the J gene lost 5 bases, with 19 bases spanning the gap. Germline-derived CDR1 and CDR2 are SGHAT and FQDESV (reference sequence). CDR3 size: 16 residues.

CDR3 residues: CASSTGTTNEKLFF. The CDR3 nucleotides are TGTGCCAGCAGTACCGGGACAACTAATGAAAAACTGTTTTTT. This chain uses TRBV2 with TRBJ1-4; no definite D call. V shed 5 bases and J shed 0 bases, with 7 bases lying between them. Germline V gene lookup returns CDR1 SNHLY and CDR2 FYNNEI. CDR3 length: 14 amino acids.

The chain is built from TRBV11-2 and TRBJ2-4, with a possible D match to TRBD2 (5 bases). Germline lookup yields CDR1 SGHAT and CDR2 FQNNGV. V lost 1 base and J 8 bases, leaving 9 bases between the germline ends. The CDR3 is 13 residues long. The CDR3 nucleotides read TGTGCCAGCAGCTTAGCTAGCTGGCACATTCAGTACTTC. Translated: CASSLASWHIQYF.

The chain employs TRBV7-3 and TRBJ2-1; D is undetermined. The germline CDR1 and CDR2 sequences are SGHTA and FQGTGA. The germline V and J ends were trimmed by 8 bases and 4 bases, with 15 bases remaining between them. CDR3 length: 14 amino acids. In DNA, the CDR3 is TGTGCCAGCCCCACGCAGATACCATACAATGAGCAGTTCTTC. The encoded protein is CASPTQIPYNEQFF.

The genes are TRBV13 and TRBJ2-7, with 9 nucleotides matching TRBD2. CDR3 length: 18 amino acids. The trim removed 0 bases at V and 1 base at J, leaving 10 bases unmatched. Germline loops: CDR1 PRHDT, CDR2 FYEKMQ (reference sequence). The CDR3, as DNA: TGTGCCAGCAGCTTAGGCCGGATTGGCGGGAGGGCTTCCTACGAGCAGTACTTC. Its protein is CASSLGRIGGRASYEQYF. Using reference TRBV13 and TRBJ2-7 for the parts outside the CDR3, the full variable domain is AAGVIQSPRHLIKEKRETATLKCYPIPRHDTVYWYQQGPGQDPQFLISFYEKMQSDKGSIPDRFSAQQFSDYHSELNMSSLELGDSALYFCASSLGRIGGRASYEQYFGPGTRLTVT.

The rearrangement joins TRBV30 to TRBJ2-5; D remains unclear. The CDR3 length is 16 residues. Germline V CDR1 and CDR2: GTSNPN, SVGIG (reference sequence). V lost 3 bases to trimming and J lost 3 bases, with 20 bases between them. Here the CDR3 reads CAWSSKVAGPKETQYF. Here the CDR3 DNA reads TGTGCCTGGAGCTCTAAAGTCGCAGGCCCGAAAGAGACCCAGTACTTC.

The count of this clone is one. One end of the junction does not line up with germline, which may come from a read error. This rearrangement joins TRBV7-7 to TRBJ2-5; TRBD2 might be the D (5 bases). This CDR3 comprises 15 residues. Germline assignment: CDR1 SSHAT and CDR2 FNYEAQ (reference sequence). The CDR3 nucleotides read TGTGCTAGCAGTCCGACGGGGAGCGGCCAAGAGACCCAGTACTTC. This encodes CASSPTGSGQETQYF.

The rearrangement uses TRBV5-1 and TRBJ2-7; 15 bases are a match to TRBD2. The length of the CDR3 is 16 residues. The germline V gene encodes CDR1 SGHRS and CDR2 YFSETQ. V lost 4 bases and J lost 7; bases outside the gene matches: 9. The chain's CDR3 is CASSAGLAGGIGEQYF. Here the CDR3 DNA reads TGCGCCAGCAGCGCCGGACTAGCGGGAGGGATCGGAGAGCAGTACTTC.

As DNA, the CDR3 is TGTGCCAGCAGCTTAGCCTGGGACGCAGGAGAGAACACTGAAGCTTTCTTT. It translates to CASSLAWDAGENTEAFF. This chain links TRBV7-9 with TRBJ1-1, with D tentatively TRBD1 (5 bases). The CDR3 runs 17 residues. V shed 0 bases and J shed 1 base, with 15 bases lying between them. CDR1 is SEHNR, CDR2 FQNEAQ, per germline (reference sequence).

The CDR3 region is CASTYRPGQNPNTEAFF. DNA for the CDR3: TGCGCCAGCACCTATAGACCGGGACAGAACCCGAACACTGAAGCTTTCTTT. V usage is TRBV5-1 and J usage is TRBJ1-1; TRBD1 agrees at 7 bases. Trimming removed 6 bases from V and 1 base from J; junction bases left unmatched: 15. The germline gives CDR1 SGHRS, CDR2 YFSETQ. There are 17 residues in the CDR3.

This chain uses TRBV6-1 with TRBJ2-3, with TRBD2 matching over 8 bases. This CDR3 spans 15 amino acids. Germline V CDR1 and CDR2: MNHNS, SASEGT. Trimming took 4 bases from V and 0 from J; bases not matched to a gene: 3. CDR3 loop: CASSASGPSTDTQYF. For the CDR3, the DNA is TGTGCCAGCAGTGCTAGCGGGCCTAGCACAGATACGCAGTATTTT.

J is TRBJ1-2 and V is TRBV28, with a tentative D call TRBD1 (5 bases). CDR1 and CDR2 (germline): MDHEN, SYDVKM. The CDR3 spans 18 residues. Trimming stripped 5 bases from V and 2 bases from J, with 24 bases between. The CDR3: CASSKPPVTAGKNYGYTF. The CDR3 nucleotides are TGTGCCAGCAGTAAACCCCCCGTGACAGCCGGAAAAAACTATGGCTACACCTTC.

The chain employs TRBV19 and TRBJ2-1; 8 bases line up with TRBD2. J gave up 6 bases and V 3 bases, and 10 bases lay outside the gene matches. CDR1 and CDR2 (germline): LNHDA, SQIVND (reference sequence). The CDR3 has 16 amino acids. CDR3 sequence: CASSIASGSRVNEQFF. In nucleotides, the CDR3 is TGTGCCAGTAGTATCGCAAGCGGGAGTAGGGTCAATGAGCAGTTCTTC.